This TCR beta chain was profiled in a study of T cells in Graves' hyperthyroidism and ophthalmopathy. Study-level results: Most clonotypes that expanded in the thyroid above 0.001 also showed up in blood. Ophthalmopathy was separated from stable hyperthyroidism by a 13 V-J model.

RNA transcripts provided the source from which TCR beta CDR3 regions were amplified. A set of HTBI primers served as the primers for a first-round RT-PCR of the TCR CDR3. One entry per CDR3 protein, called by TCRdb with MiXCR from the multiplex PCR reads. Here the sample spans roughly 380,000 distinct CDR3 sequences, over 15% being singletons. This CDR3 has 15 residues. CDR1 and CDR2 from the germline V gene are SEHNR and FQNEAQ (reference sequence). J gave up 5 bases and V 5 bases, and 6 bases lay outside the gene matches. Note on this clonotype: The antigen remains undetermined.

What was sequenced was blood. The receptor was isolated from a woman between 18 and 29 years old with Graves' hyperthyroidism. This chain uses TRBV7-9 with TRBJ2-7; 13 bases fit TRBD2. The CDR3 region is CASSRTSGGAHEQYF. In nucleotides, the CDR3 is TGTGCCAGCAGCAGAACTAGCGGGGGGGCCCACGAGCAGTACTTC.